A single sample is the source of the 31 T cell receptor beta chains below, sequenced in a study of blood T cell repertoires in COVID-19. Here immunoSEQ multiplex PCR was the method, and the copy in TCRdb shows in-frame clones only, minus some. The sample yields about 88,000 clones, 70% to 90% seen once. The sequencing sample was made of peripheral blood. These TCRs come from an elderly woman with acute or convalescent COVID-19.

V is TRBV5-1 and J is TRBJ1-3, with 7 positions matching TRBD1. Trimming at V came to 4 bases and at J to 2 bases, leaving 6 bases not matched to a gene. The CDR3 consists of 15 residues. The germline V gene encodes CDR1 SGHRS and CDR2 YFSETQ. CDR3 in DNA: TGCGCCAGCAGCCAGACAGGGAGCCCTGGAAACACCATATATTTT. It specifies CASSQTGSPGNTIYF.

Comment on this clone: At one end, the junction sequence differs from germline, possibly due to a read error. CDR3 nucleotides: TGTGCCAGCAGCGTAGGTGGGCCGGTGGCGGGGCTAAAAATCTTC. Translated: CASSVGGPVAGLKIF. The chain carries TRBV9 and TRBJ1-2; tentatively, D is TRBD1 (5 bases). Per the germline V gene, CDR1 is SGDLS and CDR2 is YYNGEE. The CDR3 covers 15 residues.

V gene TRBV25-1 combines with J gene TRBJ2-2; a weak D match, TRBD1 (5 bases). Trimming cost V 4 bases and J 0 bases, with 12 bases left between them. The CDR3 is 16 residues long. Germline assignment: CDR1 MGHDK and CDR2 SYGVNS. The CDR3 here is CASSAERTTNTGELFF. The CDR3 DNA follows: TGTGCCAGCAGTGCCGAGAGGACAACGAACACCGGGGAGCTGTTTTTT.

This sequence joins TRBV10-3 and TRBJ2-3, with 12 bases matching TRBD1. The CDR3 consists of 16 residues. The V and J ends lost 5 bases and 5 bases, in that order; junction bases with no gene match: 8. Germline assignment: CDR1 ENHRY and CDR2 SYGVKD. Here the CDR3 reads CAISSLGQGAGDTQYF. The CDR3 DNA is TGTGCCATCAGTAGCTTGGGACAGGGGGCTGGAGATACGCAGTATTTT.

The rearrangement uses TRBV30 and TRBJ1-5; weak D call: TRBD1 (5 bases). Trimming pared 0 bases from V and 0 bases from J, leaving 12 bases between. The CDR3 is made up of 16 amino acids. Germline V lookup: CDR1 GTSNPN, CDR2 SVGIG (reference sequence). The CDR3 here is CAWSVRQGGSNQPQHF. In DNA, the CDR3 is TGTGCCTGGAGTGTACGGCAGGGAGGTAGCAATCAGCCCCAGCATTTT.

In its sample, this clone was seen a few times. V and J are TRBV19 and TRBJ1-3, with D hard to call. Germline V CDR1 and CDR2: LNHDA, SQIVND (reference sequence). This CDR3 region has 13 residues. Trimming removed 7 bases from V and 3 bases from J, with 10 bases in between. Here the CDR3 reads CASTRSGGNTIYF. CDR3 nucleotide sequence: TGTGCCAGTACCCGTTCAGGTGGAAACACCATATATTTT.

The chain employs TRBV6-6 and TRBJ1-1; D perhaps matches TRBD1 (6 bases). Germline CDR1 reads MNHNY; CDR2 reads SVGAGI (reference sequence). V shed 4 bases and J shed 0 bases, with 9 bases lying between them. This CDR3 spans 14 amino acids. This CDR3 reads CASSWNRVNTEAFF. The CDR3 DNA sequence: TGTGCCAGCAGTTGGAACAGGGTGAACACTGAAGCTTTCTTT.

V gene TRBV27 combines with J gene TRBJ1-3, with TRBD1 identical over 7 bases. CDR3 size: 19 residues. Germline assignment: CDR1 MNHEY and CDR2 SMNVEV (reference sequence). The J segment lost 0 bases and the V segment lost 5 bases, leaving 16 bases of the junction unmatched. Written as DNA, the CDR3 is TGTGCCAGCAGTCCGACACCGGTTTTTGGGGACAGCTCTGGAAACACCATATATTTT. Translation: CASSPTPVFGDSSGNTIYF.

The count of this clone is one. The CDR3, as DNA: TGTGCCAGCAGCTTAACTAGCGGGGGAACAGATACGCAGTATTTT. It codes for CASSLTSGGTDTQYF. The V gene is TRBV7-2, the J gene TRBJ2-3; TRBD2 agrees at 11 bases. This CDR3 is 15 amino acids long. Germline V gene sequence: CDR1 SGHTA, CDR2 FQGNSA. Unmatched junction bases numbered 1, after V lost 2 bases and J lost 3 bases.

The chain couples TRBV2 to TRBJ2-5; the D is unclear. CDR3 length: 11 amino acids. Germline loops: CDR1 SNHLY, CDR2 FYNNEI. V was pared by 7 bases and J by 7 bases, with 10 bases between. The CDR3 is CASTPFGTQYF. The CDR3 DNA reads as TGTGCCAGCACACCTTTCGGGACCCAGTACTTC.

This clone was counted only a few times. This chain connects TRBV18 to TRBJ1-6; D gene ambiguous. This CDR3 is 15 amino acids long. Germline values: CDR1 KGHSH, CDR2 LQKENI. V dropped 1 base and J dropped 2 bases, with 6 bases sitting between them. CDR3 DNA sequence: TGTGCCAGCTCACCACACAGAACCTATAATTCACCCCTCCACTTT. Protein sequence: CASSPHRTYNSPLHF.

The chain combines TRBV4-2 with TRBJ1-2; D is perhaps TRBD1 (5 bases). V was pared by 0 bases and J by 1 base, with 12 bases between. CDR1 LGHNA and CDR2 YNFKEQ come from the germline V gene. The CDR3 length is 16 residues. The CDR3 loop is CASSQDRIGVNYGYTF. The CDR3 coding sequence is TGTGCCAGCAGCCAAGATCGTATAGGGGTTAACTATGGCTACACCTTC.

This rearrangement joins TRBV6-2 or TRBV6-3 to TRBJ1-6; possibly TRBD1 for D (6 bases). The CDR3 runs to 16 residues. Germline V gene lookup returns CDR1 MNHEY and CDR2 SVGEGT. Trimming removed 4 bases at V and 4 bases at J, with 14 bases between. DNA of the CDR3: TGTGCCAGCAGTTCGGACAGTCGTGGATATAATTCACCCCTCCACTTT. Translation gives CASSSDSRGYNSPLHF.

This chain joins TRBV28 and TRBJ1-2; 9 bases are a match to TRBD1. The CDR3 runs to 15 residues. The V and J ends lost 6 bases and 4 bases, in that order; junction bases with no gene match: 9. Looked up from germline, CDR1 is MDHEN and CDR2 is SYDVKM. The CDR3 nucleotides are TGTGCCAGCAGCCGGCGGGACAGGGTTTCCTATGGCTACACCTTC. Amino acids: CASSRRDRVSYGYTF.

V usage is TRBV2 and J usage is TRBJ2-3; a weak D match, TRBD2 (6 bases). The CDR3 spans 13 residues. Germline V gene sequence: CDR1 SNHLY, CDR2 FYNNEI. V gave up 7 bases and J gave up 4 bases, with 12 bases separating them. The CDR3 DNA is TGTGCCAGCAAGGCTGGAGGGGCAGATACGCAGTATTTT. The encoded protein is CASKAGGADTQYF.

V is TRBV30 and J is TRBJ1-2; a possible D gene is TRBD1 (6 bases). V lost 7 bases to trimming and J lost 1 base, with 10 bases between them. Germline CDR1 GTSNPN, CDR2 SVGIG (reference sequence). This CDR3 contains 12 residues. DNA for the CDR3: TGTGCCTCCAGACAGGTTAACTATGGCTACACCTTC. Its translation is CASRQVNYGYTF.

The chain uses TRBV7-9 and TRBJ1-1; D perhaps matches TRBD1 (6 bases). The CDR3 runs 13 residues. The V gene's germline CDR1 is SEHNR and CDR2 FQNEAQ (reference sequence). The V gene lost 1 base and the J gene lost 5 bases, with 8 bases spanning the gap. The CDR3 DNA reads TGTGCCAGCAGCTTAGAAGGGGGAACTGAAGCTTTCTTT. This sequence encodes CASSLEGGTEAFF.

This chain connects TRBV11-2 to TRBJ1-3; D unresolved. The CDR3 is made up of 14 amino acids. V shed 1 base and J shed 0 bases, with 4 bases lying between them. Germline lookup yields CDR1 SGHAT and CDR2 FQNNGV. The CDR3 protein is CASSLVASGNTIYF. The CDR3 region has the DNA TGTGCCAGCAGCTTAGTGGCCTCTGGAAACACCATATATTTT.

About this clone: One junction end does not reproduce the germline sequence, and a read error may be involved. V and J are TRBV7-3 and TRBJ1-6, with D uncertain. This CDR3 is built from 13 residues. Germline loops: CDR1 SGHTA, CDR2 FQGTGA. CDR3 amino acids: CASSQYYNSPLHF. In DNA, the CDR3 is TGTGCCAGCAGCCAATACTATAATTCGCCCCTCCACTTT.

The chain combines TRBV19 with TRBJ2-7, with 8 bases fitting TRBD1. Germline-derived CDR1 and CDR2 are LNHDA and SQIVND (reference sequence). V lost 3 bases and J lost 3; bases outside the gene matches: 10. The CDR3 has 16 residues. CDR3 region: CASSMFGTGLGYEQYF. The CDR3 DNA sequence: TGTGCCAGTAGTATGTTCGGGACAGGCCTTGGCTACGAGCAGTACTTC.

The CDR3 DNA reads as TGTGCCAGCTCATCTAGGGGAGATACGCAGTATTTT. Its translation is CASSSRGDTQYF. The chain uses TRBV18 and TRBJ2-3, with D tentatively TRBD1 (5 bases). Trimming left V 5 bases short and J 5 bases short, with 8 bases between. Germline loops: CDR1 KGHSH, CDR2 LQKENI. CDR3 length: 12 amino acids. Full variable domain (rest looked up from reference TRBV18 and TRBJ2-3): NAGVMQNPRHLVRRRGQEARLRCSPMKGHSHVYWYRQLPEEGLKFMVYLQKENIIDESGMPKERFSAEFPKEGPSILRIQQVVRGDSAAYFCASSSRGDTQYFGPGTRLTVL.

The rearrangement joins TRBV27 to TRBJ2-1; TRBD1 aligns across 7 bases. The CDR3 has 13 residues. Unmatched junction bases numbered 3, after V lost 6 bases and J lost 4 bases. CDR1 MNHEY and CDR2 SMNVEV come from the germline V gene (reference sequence). The CDR3 loop is CASSPDRYNEQFF. As DNA, the CDR3 is TGTGCCAGCAGCCCGGACAGGTACAATGAGCAGTTCTTC.

This clone was recorded only once. The chain links TRBV2 to TRBJ2-5; 8 bases line up with TRBD2. The V segment lost 8 bases and the J segment 3 bases; nucleotides outside the gene matches: 8. The CDR3 consists of 14 residues. Germline V gene lookup returns CDR1 SNHLY and CDR2 FYNNEI. CDR3 residues: CASFDGAGEETQYF. CDR3 DNA: TGTGCCAGCTTCGACGGAGCGGGGGAAGAGACCCAGTACTTC.

The chain combines TRBV6-5 with TRBJ1-2; TRBD1 agrees at 8 bases. Trimming at V came to 0 bases and at J to 6 bases, leaving 6 bases not matched to a gene. CDR3 size: 15 residues. Germline V gene lookup returns CDR1 MNHEY and CDR2 SVGAGI. CDR3 in DNA: TGTGCCAGCAGTTACTCGACCGGACAGGGAGATGGCTACACCTTC. Amino acids: CASSYSTGQGDGYTF.

The chain couples TRBV2 to TRBJ2-1; 11 bases agree with TRBD2. V gave up 6 bases and J gave up 3 bases; unmatched junction bases: 4. Per germline, CDR1 SNHLY and CDR2 FYNNEI. The CDR3 covers 15 residues. Here the CDR3 DNA reads TGTGCCAGCAGCGTAGCGGGGGGGGTCTACAATGAGCAGTTCTTC. It yields the protein CASSVAGGVYNEQFF.

For the CDR3, the DNA is TGTGCCAGCAGTTTCTTTGCCAGAATTAACTATGGCTACACCTTC. Amino acids: CASSFFARINYGYTF. This chain joins TRBV28 and TRBJ1-2; D unresolved. Germline V CDR1 and CDR2: MDHEN, SYDVKM. Trimming stripped 3 bases from V and 1 base from J, with 12 bases between. CDR3 length equals 15 residues.

This clone was detected once. The V gene is TRBV9, the J gene TRBJ1-2, with D unresolved. The V end lost 1 base, the J end lost 1 base, and 8 bases lay between the germline ends. The V gene's germline CDR1 is SGDLS and CDR2 YYNGEE. This CDR3 region has 14 residues. CDR3 DNA: TGTGCCAGCAGCGTAACTGAGGGTAACTATGGCTACACCTTC. Amino acids: CASSVTEGNYGYTF.

V gene TRBV28 combines with J gene TRBJ2-7; 7 nucleotides match TRBD1. The V gene end was trimmed by 6 bases and the J gene end by 3 bases; junction bases not matched to a gene: 8. Germline V CDR1 and CDR2: MDHEN, SYDVKM. This CDR3 has 14 amino acids. CDR3 amino acids: CASRPSGQVYEQYF. The CDR3 DNA is TGTGCCAGCAGACCCTCCGGACAGGTCTACGAGCAGTACTTC.

With regard to this clone: This sample includes further DNA sequences coding for the same CDR3. The chain links TRBV7-9 to TRBJ2-3, with 12 bases matching TRBD2. Germline-derived CDR1 and CDR2 are SEHNR and FQNEAQ (reference sequence). The CDR3 has 15 residues. V was clipped by 4 bases and J by 3 bases; unmatched bases: 2. The CDR3 bases are TGTGCCAGCAGCTCGACTAGCGGGAGAACAGATACGCAGTATTTT. Translated: CASSSTSGRTDTQYF.

The chain employs TRBV28 and TRBJ1-1; D ambiguous. Germline CDR1 is MDHEN and CDR2 is SYDVKM. V was cut by 4 bases and J by 7 bases, with 10 bases left in between. The CDR3 is 12 residues long. The CDR3 is CASSSGNFEAFF. CDR3 sequence (DNA): TGTGCCAGCAGTTCGGGAAACTTTGAAGCTTTCTTT.

The J gene is TRBJ2-7, the V gene TRBV7-2, with 7 nucleotides matching TRBD1. The junction had 5 bases not matched to a gene; V was cut back by 1 base and J by 5 bases. This CDR3 is built from 14 residues. Germline V gene lookup returns CDR1 SGHTA and CDR2 FQGNSA. The CDR3 loop reads CASSLGVTGNEQYF. The DNA of the CDR3 is TGTGCCAGCAGCTTAGGGGTGACAGGGAACGAGCAGTACTTC.